This paragraph reports one T cell receptor (beta chain). The sample originates from a study of blood T cell repertoires in COVID-19. Overall study context: Some COVID-19 samples were acute and others convalescent; all came from the United States, Italy and Spain.

Clones were read by immunoSEQ multiplex PCR, and TCRdb kept only the in-frame ones, dropping some. The sample carries about 440,000 clones, around 89% recorded once. Sequencing input: peripheral blood. The TCR sequence derives from a woman aged 25 to 39 with acute or convalescent COVID-19.

CDR3 DNA sequence: TGTGCCATCAGTGAGGCAACAAATTCACCCCTCCACTTT. This encodes CAISEATNSPLHF. V usage is TRBV10-3 and J usage is TRBJ1-6; D not certain. Trimming took 2 bases from V and 7 from J, leaving 6 bases between them. The CDR3 length is 13 residues. The germline gives CDR1 ENHRY, CDR2 SYGVKD.